A single sample is the source of the 24 T cell receptor beta chains below, sequenced in a study of shared clonotypes between healthy human individuals. CD45RO-negative CD8 cells positively selected for CCR7 made up the naive population, which excluded terminally differentiated effector memory CD45RA+ cells. The protocol was immunoSEQ multiplex PCR, while the TCRdb copy is restricted to in-frame clones and leaves out a portion. The sample lists about 2 million clones, approximately 94% occurring once. Sequences were obtained from naive CD8+ T cells sorted from blood. These receptor sequences come from a man in his late teens or twenties in good health.

This clone was observed once. The sample contains more than one DNA sequence encoding this CDR3. This chain connects TRBV28 to TRBJ2-2; 7 nucleotides align to TRBD1. After removal of 4 bases from V and 5 bases from J, the junction contained 1 base not matched to a gene. The germline V gene encodes CDR1 MDHEN and CDR2 SYDVKM. This CDR3 spans 13 amino acids. In DNA form, the CDR3 reads TGTGCCAGCAGTTCACAGGGGACCGGGGAGCTGTTTTTT. It yields the protein CASSSQGTGELFF.

The table lists this clone with a count of one. The V gene is TRBV27, the J gene TRBJ2-1; 9 bases are a match to TRBD2. This CDR3 region has 16 residues. Germline-derived CDR1 and CDR2 are MNHEY and SMNVEV (reference sequence). The junction had 8 bases not matched to a gene; V was cut back by 0 bases and J by 8 bases. The CDR3 region has the DNA TGTGCCAGCAGTTTATCTATAGCGGGAGAATACGATGAGCAGTTCTTC. Translating gives CASSLSIAGEYDEQFF.

This clone was observed a single time. The CDR3 sequence: CASSSGPSASTDTQYF. The CDR3 DNA follows: TGTGCCAGCAGCTCGGGCCCGTCTGCTAGCACAGATACGCAGTATTTT. J is TRBJ2-3 and V is TRBV7-9; D is unresolved. The germline gives CDR1 SEHNR, CDR2 FQNEAQ (reference sequence). This CDR3 contains 16 residues. Trimming removed 4 bases from V and 0 bases from J, with 14 bases in between.

The count of this clone is one. The V gene is TRBV4-1, the J gene TRBJ2-2; D unresolved. Per the germline V gene, CDR1 is MGHRA and CDR2 is YSYEKL. The CDR3 extends over 17 amino acids. Trimming stripped 2 bases from V and 3 bases from J, with 16 bases between. Here the CDR3 DNA reads TGCGCCAGCAGCCAATTTATCGCTGAGACTTACACCGGGGAGCTGTTTTTT. It specifies CASSQFIAETYTGELFF.

The chain combines TRBV2 with TRBJ1-2; D call uncertain. Germline V lookup: CDR1 SNHLY, CDR2 FYNNEI. The CDR3 is 12 amino acids. Deletions cut 6 bases from V and 4 bases from J, with 9 bases between. The CDR3 nucleotides are TGTGCCAGCAGACCTTCAGGCTATGGCTACACCTTC. It yields the protein CASRPSGYGYTF. Full variable domain (missing parts from reference TRBV2 and TRBJ1-2): EPEVTQTPSHQVTQMGQEVILRCVPISNHLYFYWYRQILGQKVEFLVSFYNNEISEKSEIFDDQFSVERPDGSNFTLKIRSTKLEDSAMYFCASRPSGYGYTFGSGTRLTVV.

The V and J genes are TRBV30 and TRBJ2-3; 7 bases are a match to TRBD1. The CDR3 loop spans 15 amino acids. Per germline, CDR1 GTSNPN and CDR2 SVGIG (reference sequence). V lost 2 bases and J lost 0; bases outside the gene matches: 5. CDR3 in amino acids: CAWSIGTASTDTQYF. Here the CDR3 DNA reads TGTGCCTGGAGTATTGGGACAGCTAGCACAGATACGCAGTATTTT.

This clone was observed a single time. CDR3 DNA sequence: TGTGCCAGCAGCCTCGGACAGGGGGAAGGCTACACCTTC. The encoded protein is CASSLGQGEGYTF. The V and J genes are TRBV7-3 and TRBJ1-2, with 10 bases identical to TRBD1. The V gene's germline CDR1 is SGHTA and CDR2 FQGTGA. After removal of 5 bases from V and 8 bases from J, the junction contained 5 bases not matched to a gene. The CDR3 is made up of 13 amino acids. Full variable domain (remainder filled in from reference TRBV7-3 and TRBJ1-2): GAGVSQTPSNKVTEKGKYVELRCDPISGHTALYWYRQSLGQGPEFLIYFQGTGAADDSGLPNDRFFAVRPEGSVSTLKIQRTERGDSAVYLCASSLGQGEGYTFGSGTRLTVV.

The chain employs TRBV5-8 and TRBJ2-7; D might be TRBD1 (5 bases). Trimming removed 0 bases from V and 6 bases from J, with 19 bases in between. This CDR3 contains 16 residues. CDR1 and CDR2 from the germline V gene are SGHTS and YDEGEE. The CDR3, as DNA: TGTGCCAGCAGCTTGGCCCGACAGACCTTACCTCCCGAGCAGTACTTC. Its translation is CASSLARQTLPPEQYF.

The V call is TRBV27, the J call TRBJ2-5, with 7 bases identical to TRBD2. From germline, CDR1 is MNHEY and CDR2 SMNVEV (reference sequence). The CDR3 loop spans 14 amino acids. V was pared by 6 bases and J by 7 bases, with 11 bases of the junction left unmatched. The CDR3 DNA reads TGTGCCAGCAGCACATCTAGCGGAGGGTGGACCCAGTACTTC. The encoded protein is CASSTSSGGWTQYF.

In its sample, this clone was seen once. The chain employs TRBV29-1 and TRBJ2-7, with TRBD1 as a possible D gene (5 bases). The germline gives CDR1 SQVTM, CDR2 ANQGSEA. Deletions cut 2 bases from V and 0 bases from J, with 14 bases between. This CDR3 has 15 amino acids. The chain's CDR3 is CSVEKQGSSSYEQYF. DNA for the CDR3: TGCAGCGTTGAAAAGCAGGGATCTTCCTCCTACGAGCAGTACTTC.

A single count supports this clone. The rearrangement uses TRBV7-9 and TRBJ2-7; 9 bases align to TRBD1. The CDR3 sequence is 14 residues long. The germline CDR1 and CDR2 sequences are SEHNR and FQNEAQ (reference sequence). V was clipped by 6 bases and J by 5 bases; unmatched bases: 8. Here the CDR3 DNA reads TGTGCCAGCAGTTCTGGACAGGGGCAGGACGAGCAGTACTTC. This codes for CASSSGQGQDEQYF.

This clone was seen just once. The rearrangement uses TRBV6-1 and TRBJ1-1; D is unclear. Per the germline V gene, CDR1 is MNHNS and CDR2 is SASEGT. The CDR3 consists of 14 residues. Trimming left V 1 base short and J 8 bases short, with 14 bases between. The CDR3 here is CASSEVRADLEAFF. The CDR3 DNA is TGTGCCAGCAGTGAAGTAAGGGCGGATTTAGAAGCTTTCTTT.

The rearrangement links TRBV10-2 to TRBJ1-2; possibly TRBD1 for D (6 bases). The V gene's germline CDR1 is WSHSY and CDR2 SAAADI. Trimming took off 2 bases at V and 7 bases at J, with 14 bases between the two ends. The CDR3 has 14 residues. The DNA of the CDR3 is TGCGCCAGCAGTGAGAGGCGGACAGATCCTGGCTACACCTTC. Its translation: CASSERRTDPGYTF.

This clone has more than one count but fewer than ten. The rearrangement uses TRBV6-1 and TRBJ2-7; D gene ambiguous. Germline V gives CDR1 MNHNS, CDR2 SASEGT. The CDR3 covers 13 residues. Trimming removed 2 bases from V and 0 bases from J, with 5 bases in between. The CDR3 spells CASSEPPSYEQYF. As DNA, the CDR3 is TGTGCCAGCAGTGAACCCCCCTCCTACGAGCAGTACTTC.

The V and J genes are TRBV4-1 and TRBJ1-5; no definite D call. Germline V CDR1 and CDR2: MGHRA, YSYEKL. V shed 0 bases and J shed 0 bases, with 9 bases lying between them. This CDR3 comprises 16 residues. The CDR3 here is CASSQDYWASNQPQHF. As DNA, the CDR3 is TGCGCCAGCAGCCAAGATTATTGGGCTAGCAATCAGCCCCAGCATTTT.

The chain joins TRBV14 to TRBJ1-1, with D unclear. The CDR3 totals 13 residues. V was shortened by 3 bases and J by 1 base, with 6 bases between the two germline ends. Germline V lookup: CDR1 SGHDN, CDR2 FVKESK. The CDR3: CASSHGRNTEAFF. The CDR3 DNA is TGTGCCAGCAGCCACGGACGGAACACTGAAGCTTTCTTT.

CDR3 sequence: CASSPWTGPYEQYF. CDR3 DNA: TGTGCCAGCAGTCCGTGGACAGGGCCCTACGAGCAGTACTTC. The V gene is TRBV28, the J gene TRBJ2-7, with 8 bases matching TRBD1. Losses at the gene ends were 5 bases for V and 2 bases for J; bases not matched to a gene: 5. Germline V lookup: CDR1 MDHEN, CDR2 SYDVKM. CDR3 length: 14 residues. The whole variable domain, remainder taken from reference TRBV28 and TRBJ2-7, is DVKVTQSSRYLVKRTGEKVFLECVQDMDHENMFWYRQDPGLGLRLIYFSYDVKMKEKGDIPEGYSVSREKKERFSLILESASTNQTSMYLCASSPWTGPYEQYFGPGTRLTVT.

The chain couples TRBV1 to TRBJ2-3; no check of the table's D call, TRBD2, against the DNA was made. TRBV1 is flagged as a pseudogene. The CDR3 length is 20 residues. For the CDR3, the DNA is TGCACCAGCAGCCAAGATTATGGGGCTAGCGGGAGGGGGGACACAGATACGCAGTATTTT. This translates into CTSSQDYGASGRGDTDTQYF.

This clone was counted once. The CDR3 region has the DNA TGTGCCAGCAGCTTCTATGGCAGTCCCTACGAGCAGTACTTC. It codes for CASSFYGSPYEQYF. V gene TRBV7-9 combines with J gene TRBJ2-7, with D uncertain. There are 14 residues in the CDR3. With 3 bases removed from V and 2 bases from J, the gap between germline ends came to 11 bases. The germline gives CDR1 SEHNR, CDR2 FQNEAQ (reference sequence). The full variable domain, with the rest looked up from reference TRBV7-9 and TRBJ2-7, is DTGVSQNPRHKITKRGQNVTFRCDPISEHNRLYWYRQTLGQGPEFLTYFQNEAQLEKSRLLSDRFSAERPKGSFSTLEIQRTEQGDSAMYLCASSFYGSPYEQYFGPGTRLTVT.

The chain has TRBV11-2 and TRBJ2-7; D ambiguous. CDR3 size: 14 residues. Trimming cost V 1 base and J 7 bases, with 14 bases left between them. Germline values: CDR1 SGHAT, CDR2 FQNNGV. This chain's CDR3 is CASSLGVGWPEQYF. The CDR3 region has the DNA TGTGCCAGCAGCTTAGGTGTCGGCTGGCCTGAGCAGTACTTC.

The rearrangement uses TRBV11-2 and TRBJ2-3, with 15 bases identical to TRBD2. CDR1 and CDR2 from the germline V gene are SGHAT and FQNNGV. Trimming removed 5 bases from V and 3 bases from J; junction bases left unmatched: 6. CDR3 length equals 17 residues. For the CDR3, the DNA is TGTGCCAGCAGCGGCGAGGGGACTAGCGGGGGGACAGATACGCAGTATTTT. Its translation is CASSGEGTSGGTDTQYF.

Comments on this clone: In the same sample, other DNA sequences code for this CDR3. This sequence joins TRBV30 and TRBJ2-7, with D perhaps matching TRBD1 (6 bases). Germline CDR1 GTSNPN, CDR2 SVGIG (reference sequence). The CDR3 consists of 14 residues. V was clipped by 0 bases and J by 3 bases, with 12 bases between them. CDR3 DNA: TGTGCCTGGAGTGTAGGGCAGGGGAGCTACGAGCAGTACTTC. It encodes CAWSVGQGSYEQYF.

The CDR3 reads CASSLEGKGQYF. In DNA, the CDR3 is TGTGCCAGCAGCTTAGAGGGTAAGGGGCAGTACTTC. The chain recombines TRBV7-9 with TRBJ2-7; D is uncertain. Germline loops: CDR1 SEHNR, CDR2 FQNEAQ (reference sequence). CDR3 length: 12 amino acids. The V and J ends lost 1 base and 9 bases respectively, with 10 bases between them.

The chain couples TRBV28 to TRBJ2-7, with 11 bases identical to TRBD1. CDR1 is MDHEN, CDR2 SYDVKM, per germline. J lost 2 bases, V lost 5 bases, and 5 bases had no gene match. The CDR3 runs 15 residues. The CDR3 nucleotides are TGTGCCAGCAGTCGGCCGGGACAGGGGGCCTACGAGCAGTACTTC. It yields the protein CASSRPGQGAYEQYF.